The T cell receptor (beta chain) described here comes from a study of blood T cells in healthy people across ages. About the study: About one barcoded beta molecule was captured per two T cells (by template switching).

Primers used in a second PCR of about 6 to 11 cycles were a sample-barcoded 5' primer and a J-beta primer mix. Researchers report that a template-switch adaptor with 12 random nucleotides tagged each cDNA molecule. Each CDR3 protein gets one entry after TCRdb re-called the 5' RACE reads with MiXCR. The sample shows about 730,000 distinct CDR3 sequences, 35% to 45% of them seen only once. This CDR3 is built from 16 residues. Trimming took 4 bases from V and 5 from J, leaving 18 bases between them. Germline lookup yields CDR1 MNHEY and CDR2 SVGAGI. Each sample had at least 6 million PBMCs isolated. Total RNA extracted from each sample amounted to at least 6 micrograms.

The sequence was collected from a woman aged 55 to 70 in good health. Sequencing was carried out using blood. The chain joins TRBV6-5 to TRBJ2-1, with D perhaps TRBD2 (5 bases). The CDR3 spells CASSFLRELGHNEQFF. CDR3 bases: TGTGCCAGCAGTTTCTTAAGGGAGCTCGGCCACAATGAGCAGTTCTTC.